What follows is one TCR beta chain and its context. The data stem from a study of regulatory T cells in long-lasting Graves disease. Trimming cost V 6 bases and J 7 bases, with 6 bases left between them. Germline V gene lookup returns CDR1 MNHEY and CDR2 SMNVEV (reference sequence). This CDR3 is built from 11 residues. CDR3-region Arm-PCR and iRepertoire HTBI primers produced the TCR beta libraries. TCRdb used MiXCR to reprocess the multiplex PCR reads, holding one entry per CDR3 protein. The sample lists more than 300,000 distinct CDR3 sequences, around a fifth occurring once. Noted time point: persistent/refractory GD, antithyroid drugs over 5 years with positive TRAb. PBMC RNA was the source of the TCR library.

The genes are TRBV27 and TRBJ2-2; D gene uncertain. Sample: peripheral blood mononuclear cells (PBMCs), taken when the disease was refractory, from a patient treated with antithyroid drugs. This TCR was sampled from a female donor with Graves disease. CDR3: CASRSIGELFF. CDR3 coding DNA: TGTGCCAGCAGATCAATCGGGGAGCTGTTTTTT.